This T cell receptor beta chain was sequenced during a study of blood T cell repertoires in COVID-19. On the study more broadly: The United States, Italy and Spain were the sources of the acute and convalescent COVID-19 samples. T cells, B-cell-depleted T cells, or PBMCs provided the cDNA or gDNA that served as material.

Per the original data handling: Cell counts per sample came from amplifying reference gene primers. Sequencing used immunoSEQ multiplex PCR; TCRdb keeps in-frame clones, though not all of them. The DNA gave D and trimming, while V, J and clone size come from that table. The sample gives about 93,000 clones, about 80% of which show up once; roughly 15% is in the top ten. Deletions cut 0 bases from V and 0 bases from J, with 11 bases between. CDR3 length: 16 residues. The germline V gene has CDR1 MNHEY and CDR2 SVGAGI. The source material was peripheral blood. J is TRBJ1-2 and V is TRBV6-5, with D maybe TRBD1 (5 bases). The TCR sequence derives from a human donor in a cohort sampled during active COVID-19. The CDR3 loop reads CASSYSGEWANYGYTF. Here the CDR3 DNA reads TGTGCCAGCAGTTACTCAGGGGAATGGGCTAACTATGGCTACACCTTC.